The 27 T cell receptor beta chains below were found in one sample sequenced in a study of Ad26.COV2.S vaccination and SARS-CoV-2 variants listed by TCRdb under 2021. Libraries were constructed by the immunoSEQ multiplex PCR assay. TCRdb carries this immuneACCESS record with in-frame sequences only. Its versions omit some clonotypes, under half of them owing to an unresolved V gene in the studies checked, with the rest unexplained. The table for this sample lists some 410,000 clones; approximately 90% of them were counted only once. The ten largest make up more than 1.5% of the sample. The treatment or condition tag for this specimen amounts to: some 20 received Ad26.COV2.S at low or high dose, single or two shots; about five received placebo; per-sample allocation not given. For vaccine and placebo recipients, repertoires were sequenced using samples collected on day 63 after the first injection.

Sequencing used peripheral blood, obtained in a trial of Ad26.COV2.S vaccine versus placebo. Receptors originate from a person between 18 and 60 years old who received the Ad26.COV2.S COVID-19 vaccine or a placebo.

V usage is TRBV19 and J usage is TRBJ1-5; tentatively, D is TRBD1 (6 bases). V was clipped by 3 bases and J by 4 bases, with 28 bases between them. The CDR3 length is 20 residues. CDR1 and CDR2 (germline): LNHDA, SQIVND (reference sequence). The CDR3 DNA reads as TGTGCCAGTAGTATCTTTCTCCCTAACCGGGACATAGGGTTTAATCAGCCCCAGCATTTT. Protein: CASSIFLPNRDIGFNQPQHF. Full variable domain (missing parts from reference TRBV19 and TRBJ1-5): DGGITQSPKYLFRKEGQNVTLSCEQNLNHDAMYWYRQDPGQGLRLIYYSQIVNDFQKGDIAEGYSVSREKKESFPLTVTSAQKNPTAFYLCASSIFLPNRDIGFNQPQHFGDGTRLSIL.

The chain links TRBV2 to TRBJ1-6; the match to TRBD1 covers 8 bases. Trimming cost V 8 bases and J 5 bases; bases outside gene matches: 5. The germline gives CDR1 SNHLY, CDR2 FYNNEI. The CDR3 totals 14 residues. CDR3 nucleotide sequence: TGTGCCAGCGGGCTGACAGGGGATAATTCACCCCTCCACTTT. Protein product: CASGLTGDNSPLHF. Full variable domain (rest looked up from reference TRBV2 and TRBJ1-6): EPEVTQTPSHQVTQMGQEVILRCVPISNHLYFYWYRQILGQKVEFLVSFYNNEISEKSEIFDDQFSVERPDGSNFTLKIRSTKLEDSAMYFCASGLTGDNSPLHFGNGTRLTVT.

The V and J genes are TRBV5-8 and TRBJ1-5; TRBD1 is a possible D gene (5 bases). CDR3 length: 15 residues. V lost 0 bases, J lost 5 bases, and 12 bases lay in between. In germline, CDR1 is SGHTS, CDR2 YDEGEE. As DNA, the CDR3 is TGTGCCAGCAGCTTGGCTTTGGGGGACGATCAGCCCCAGCATTTT. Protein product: CASSLALGDDQPQHF.

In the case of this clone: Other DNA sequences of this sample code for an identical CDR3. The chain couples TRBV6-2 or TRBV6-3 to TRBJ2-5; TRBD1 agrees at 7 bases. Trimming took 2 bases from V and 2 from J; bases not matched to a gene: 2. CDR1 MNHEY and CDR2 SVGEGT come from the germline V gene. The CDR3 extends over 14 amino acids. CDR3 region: CASSYLTGQETQYF. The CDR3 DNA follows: TGTGCCAGCAGTTACCTGACAGGGCAAGAGACCCAGTACTTC.

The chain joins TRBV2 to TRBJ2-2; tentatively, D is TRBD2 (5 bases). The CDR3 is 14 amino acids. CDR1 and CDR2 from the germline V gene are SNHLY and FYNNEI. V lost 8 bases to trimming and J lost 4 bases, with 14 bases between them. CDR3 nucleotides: TGTGCCAGCTCGGGGTCGTTGGGCACCGGGGAGCTGTTTTTT. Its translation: CASSGSLGTGELFF.

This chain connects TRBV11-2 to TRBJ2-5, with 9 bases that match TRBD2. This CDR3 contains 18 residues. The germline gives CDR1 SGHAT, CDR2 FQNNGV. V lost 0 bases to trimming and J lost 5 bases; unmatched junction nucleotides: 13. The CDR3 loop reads CASSLEYAGGMLAETQYF. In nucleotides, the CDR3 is TGTGCCAGCAGCTTAGAGTATGCGGGGGGGATGCTGGCGGAGACCCAGTACTTC.

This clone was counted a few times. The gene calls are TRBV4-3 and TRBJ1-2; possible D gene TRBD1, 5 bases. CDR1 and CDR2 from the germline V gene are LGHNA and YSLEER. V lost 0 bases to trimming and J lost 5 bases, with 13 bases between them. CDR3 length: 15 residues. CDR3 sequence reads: CASSQDIRQLYGYTF. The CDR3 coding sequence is TGCGCCAGCAGCCAAGATATTCGACAGCTTTATGGCTACACCTTC.

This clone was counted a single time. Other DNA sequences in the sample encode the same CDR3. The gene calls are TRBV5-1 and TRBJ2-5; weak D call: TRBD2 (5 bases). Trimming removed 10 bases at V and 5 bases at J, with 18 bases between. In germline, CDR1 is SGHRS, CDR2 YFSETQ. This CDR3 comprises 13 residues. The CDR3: CASSPGLAETQYF. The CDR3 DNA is TGCGCCTCCTCTCCAGGACTCGCGGAGACCCAGTACTTC.

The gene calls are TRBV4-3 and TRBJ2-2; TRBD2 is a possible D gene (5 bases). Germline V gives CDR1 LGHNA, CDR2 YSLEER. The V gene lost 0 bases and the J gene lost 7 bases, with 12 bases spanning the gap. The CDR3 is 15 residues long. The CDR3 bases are TGCGCCAGCAGCCAAGATTTCCGGGGTCTCGGGGAGCTGTTTTTT. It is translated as CASSQDFRGLGELFF.

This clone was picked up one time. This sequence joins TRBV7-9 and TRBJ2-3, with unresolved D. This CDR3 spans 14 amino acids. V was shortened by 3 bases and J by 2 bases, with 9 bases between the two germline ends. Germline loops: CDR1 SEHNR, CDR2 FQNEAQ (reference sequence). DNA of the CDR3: TGTGCCAGCAGCTTCCCCCTTAACACAGATACGCAGTATTTT. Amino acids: CASSFPLNTDTQYF.

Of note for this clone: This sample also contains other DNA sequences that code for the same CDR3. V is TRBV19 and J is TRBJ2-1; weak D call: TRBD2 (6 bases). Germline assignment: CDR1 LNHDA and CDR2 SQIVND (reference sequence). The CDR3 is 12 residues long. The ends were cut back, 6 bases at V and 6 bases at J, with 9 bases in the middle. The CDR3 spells CASSLGGNEQFF. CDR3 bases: TGTGCCAGTAGCTTGGGGGGCAATGAGCAGTTCTTC.

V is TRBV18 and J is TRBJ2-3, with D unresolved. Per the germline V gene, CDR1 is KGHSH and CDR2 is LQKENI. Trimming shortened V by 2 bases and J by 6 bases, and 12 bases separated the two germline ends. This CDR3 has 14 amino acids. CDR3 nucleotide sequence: TGTGCCAGCTCACCAGCGACGGCGAGGGATACGCAGTATTTT. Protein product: CASSPATARDTQYF.

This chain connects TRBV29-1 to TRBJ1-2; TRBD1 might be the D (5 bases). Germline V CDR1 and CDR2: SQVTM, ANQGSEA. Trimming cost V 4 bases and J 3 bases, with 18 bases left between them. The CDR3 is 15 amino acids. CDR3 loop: CSVVQGFGLYYGYTF. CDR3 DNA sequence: TGCAGCGTTGTTCAGGGTTTCGGTCTGTACTATGGCTACACCTTC.

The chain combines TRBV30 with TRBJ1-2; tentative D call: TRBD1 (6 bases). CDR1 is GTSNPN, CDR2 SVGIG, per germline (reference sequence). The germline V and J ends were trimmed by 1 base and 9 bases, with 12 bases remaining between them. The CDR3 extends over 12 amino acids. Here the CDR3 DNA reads TGTGCCTGGAGTGCGGGACACCCTCGCTACACCTTC. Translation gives CAWSAGHPRYTF.

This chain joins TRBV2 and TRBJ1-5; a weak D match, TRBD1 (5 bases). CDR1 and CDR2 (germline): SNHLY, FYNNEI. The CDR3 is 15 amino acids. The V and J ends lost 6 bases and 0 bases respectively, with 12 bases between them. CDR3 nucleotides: TGTGCCAGCAGGGGGGTGGGGTATAGCAATCAGCCCCAGCATTTT. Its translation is CASRGVGYSNQPQHF.

The CDR3 region is CSVQGDRGGYTF. The DNA for the CDR3 is TGCAGCGTTCAGGGGGACAGGGGAGGCTACACCTTC. The chain combines TRBV29-1 with TRBJ1-2; 10 bases are shared with TRBD1. V was pared by 5 bases and J by 8 bases, with 5 bases of the junction left unmatched. The CDR3 has 12 residues. Germline V CDR1 and CDR2: SQVTM, ANQGSEA.

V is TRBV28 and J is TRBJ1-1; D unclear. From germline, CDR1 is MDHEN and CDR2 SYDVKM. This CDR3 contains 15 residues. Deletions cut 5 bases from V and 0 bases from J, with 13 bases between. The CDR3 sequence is CASSPRTVMNTEAFF. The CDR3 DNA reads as TGTGCCAGCAGTCCAAGGACGGTCATGAACACTGAAGCTTTCTTT.

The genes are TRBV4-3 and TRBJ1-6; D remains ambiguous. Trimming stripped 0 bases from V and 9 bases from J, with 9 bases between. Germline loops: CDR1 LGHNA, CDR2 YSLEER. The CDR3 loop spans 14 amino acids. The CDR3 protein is CASSQERLSSPLHF. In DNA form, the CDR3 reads TGCGCCAGCAGCCAAGAACGTCTTTCTTCACCCCTCCACTTT.

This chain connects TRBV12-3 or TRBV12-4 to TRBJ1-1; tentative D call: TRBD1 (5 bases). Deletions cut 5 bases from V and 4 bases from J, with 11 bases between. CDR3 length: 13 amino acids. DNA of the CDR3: TGTGCCAGCAGTCTCAAAGGGGTCACTGAAGCTTTCTTT. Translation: CASSLKGVTEAFF.

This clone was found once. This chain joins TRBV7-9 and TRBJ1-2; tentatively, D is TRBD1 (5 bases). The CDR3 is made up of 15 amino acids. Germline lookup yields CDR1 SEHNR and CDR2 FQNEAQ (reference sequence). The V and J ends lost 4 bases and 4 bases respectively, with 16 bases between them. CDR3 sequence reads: CASSSRGPGTYGYTF. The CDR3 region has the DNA TGTGCCAGCAGCTCTAGAGGTCCAGGGACCTATGGCTACACCTTC.

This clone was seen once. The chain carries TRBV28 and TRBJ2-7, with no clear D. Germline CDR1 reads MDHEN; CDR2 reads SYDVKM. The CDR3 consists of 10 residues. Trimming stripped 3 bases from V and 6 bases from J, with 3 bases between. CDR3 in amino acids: CASSFGEQYF. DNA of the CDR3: TGTGCCAGCAGTTTCGGCGAGCAGTACTTC.

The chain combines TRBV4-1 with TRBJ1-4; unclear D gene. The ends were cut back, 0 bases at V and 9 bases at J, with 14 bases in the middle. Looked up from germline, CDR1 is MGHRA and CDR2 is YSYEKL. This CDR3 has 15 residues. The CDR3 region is CASSQDEEPRKKLFF. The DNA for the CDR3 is TGCGCCAGCAGCCAAGATGAGGAGCCGCGTAAAAAACTGTTTTTT.

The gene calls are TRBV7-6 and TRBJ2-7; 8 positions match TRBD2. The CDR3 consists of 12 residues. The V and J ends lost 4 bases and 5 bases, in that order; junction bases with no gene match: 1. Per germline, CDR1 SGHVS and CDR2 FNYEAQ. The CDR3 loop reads CASSSTSDEQYF. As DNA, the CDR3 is TGTGCCAGCAGCTCGACTAGCGACGAGCAGTACTTC.

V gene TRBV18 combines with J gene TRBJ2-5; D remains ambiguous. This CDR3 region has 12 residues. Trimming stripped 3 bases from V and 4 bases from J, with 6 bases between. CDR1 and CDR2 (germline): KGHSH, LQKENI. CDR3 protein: CASSPPTETQYF. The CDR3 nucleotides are TGTGCCAGCTCACCGCCCACAGAGACCCAGTACTTC.

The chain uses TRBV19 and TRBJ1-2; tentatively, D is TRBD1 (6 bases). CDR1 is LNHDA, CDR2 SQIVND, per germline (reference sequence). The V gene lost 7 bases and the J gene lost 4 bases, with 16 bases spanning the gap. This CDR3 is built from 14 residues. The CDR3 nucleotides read TGTGCCAGTACCCTTGGGGGGGCGCTCTATGGCTACACCTTC. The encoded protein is CASTLGGALYGYTF.

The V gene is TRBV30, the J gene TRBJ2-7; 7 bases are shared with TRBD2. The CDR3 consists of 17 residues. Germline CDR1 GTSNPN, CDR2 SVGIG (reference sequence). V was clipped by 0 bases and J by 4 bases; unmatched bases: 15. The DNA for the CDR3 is TGTGCCTGGAGTGTACGAACGGGTGGCGGGGGTAATTACGAGCAGTACTTC. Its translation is CAWSVRTGGGGNYEQYF.

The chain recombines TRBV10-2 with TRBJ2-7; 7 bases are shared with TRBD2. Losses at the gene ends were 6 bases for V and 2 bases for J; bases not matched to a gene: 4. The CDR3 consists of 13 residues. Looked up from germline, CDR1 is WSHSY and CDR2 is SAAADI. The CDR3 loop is CASRAGLTYEQYF. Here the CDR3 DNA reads TGCGCCAGCAGAGCGGGACTAACCTACGAGCAGTACTTC.